This T cell receptor (beta chain) was recovered during a study of T cell responses to AZD1222 COVID-19 vaccine. Generated by immunoSEQ multiplex PCR, the TCRdb table keeps only in-frame clones and is missing some. There are 100,000 to 110,000 clones in the sample; about nine tenths occur only once, and approximately 1.7% lies in the top ten. The CDR3 covers 14 residues. The V gene lost 2 bases and the J gene lost 0 bases, with 8 bases spanning the gap. In germline, CDR1 is MNHEY, CDR2 SVGAGI. The material sequenced was peripheral blood, taken on day 0 of AZD1222 vaccination. The gene calls are TRBV6-5 and TRBJ2-7; D might be TRBD1 (6 bases). The receptor's source is an adult in good health. CDR3 region: CASSYGQSSYEQYF. In DNA form, the CDR3 reads TGTGCCAGCAGTTACGGACAGAGCTCCTACGAGCAGTACTTC.